One sample yielded the 23 T cell receptor beta chains listed below, sequenced in a study of Ad26.COV2.S vaccination and SARS-CoV-2 variants. The table came from immunoSEQ multiplex PCR; TCRdb's copy has only in-frame clones and leaves some out. The sample records about 350,000 clones, 90% to 95% being singletons. This specimen consisted of peripheral blood, obtained after recovery from COVID-19. The receptors derive from a human donor who had recovered from COVID-19.

This sequence joins TRBV5-4 and TRBJ1-2; possible D gene TRBD1, 5 bases. CDR1 and CDR2 (germline): SGHNT, YYREEE (reference sequence). The CDR3 covers 14 residues. V lost 0 bases and J 4 bases, leaving 10 bases between the germline ends. CDR3 residues: CASSLDRTSYGYTF. DNA of the CDR3: TGTGCCAGCAGCTTGGACAGGACTAGCTATGGCTACACCTTC. The full variable domain, its missing parts supplied by reference TRBV5-4 and TRBJ1-2, is ETGVTQSPTHLIKTRGQQVTLRCSSQSGHNTVSWYQQALGQGPQFIFQYYREEENGRGNFPPRFSGLQFPNYSSELNVNALELDDSALYLCASSLDRTSYGYTFGSGTRLTVV.

V gene TRBV5-8 combines with J gene TRBJ2-3; D ambiguous. The CDR3 consists of 11 residues. The V end lost 0 bases, the J end lost 6 bases, and 2 bases lay between the germline ends. CDR1 and CDR2 (germline): SGHTS, YDEGEE. The CDR3 loop is CASSLADTQYF. The CDR3 DNA reads TGTGCCAGCAGCTTGGCTGATACGCAGTATTTT. Full variable domain (outside the CDR3, taken from reference TRBV5-8 and TRBJ2-3): EAGVTQSPTHLIKTRGQQATLRCSPISGHTSVYWYQQALGLGLQFLLWYDEGEERNRGNFPPRFSGRQFPNYSSELNVNALELEDSALYLCASSLADTQYFGPGTRLTVL.

The V gene is TRBV4-3, the J gene TRBJ1-1; D gene unclear. V was pared by 0 bases and J by 8 bases, with 10 bases between. Germline assignment: CDR1 LGHNA and CDR2 YSLEER. The CDR3 extends over 13 amino acids. In DNA, the CDR3 is TGCGCCAGCAGCCAAGATTTGCATGCCGAAGCTTTCTTT. Encoded protein: CASSQDLHAEAFF.

The rearrangement uses TRBV13 and TRBJ1-1; D uncertain. The length of the CDR3 is 15 residues. V was trimmed by 4 bases and J by 3 bases, leaving 15 bases between them. The germline V gene encodes CDR1 PRHDT and CDR2 FYEKMQ (reference sequence). The CDR3 region has the DNA TGTGCCAGCAGCTCCGGAAGAGGGAGTGACACTGAAGCTTTCTTT. Translating gives CASSSGRGSDTEAFF.

The chain combines TRBV27 with TRBJ1-5; 7 bases map to TRBD1. The V and J ends lost 5 bases and 5 bases, in that order; junction bases with no gene match: 15. Germline loops: CDR1 MNHEY, CDR2 SMNVEV (reference sequence). This CDR3 is 17 amino acids long. The CDR3 region is CASSPIPGGRKDQPQHF. CDR3 nucleotide sequence: TGTGCCAGCAGTCCCATCCCAGGGGGAAGAAAGGATCAGCCCCAGCATTTT.

This chain links TRBV4-1 with TRBJ2-7, with TRBD1 matching over 11 bases. The germline CDR1 and CDR2 sequences are MGHRA and YSYEKL. The CDR3 has 15 residues. Trimming took 2 bases from V and 4 from J; bases not matched to a gene: 4. CDR3 DNA: TGCGCCAGCAGCCAACCGGGACAGGGGGTTTACGAGCAGTACTTC. Translating gives CASSQPGQGVYEQYF.

The chain recombines TRBV10-3 with TRBJ1-2; 7 bases align to TRBD1. V was clipped by 6 bases and J by 8 bases; unmatched bases: 6. Germline-derived CDR1 and CDR2 are ENHRY and SYGVKD. The CDR3 spans 12 residues. The CDR3: CAIRRQGEGYTF. The CDR3 DNA reads TGTGCCATCAGGAGACAGGGTGAGGGCTACACCTTC.

The chain combines TRBV18 with TRBJ2-7; 10 bases map to TRBD1. Germline V lookup: CDR1 KGHSH, CDR2 LQKENI. The CDR3 is 15 amino acids. Trimming removed 3 bases from V and 3 bases from J; junction bases left unmatched: 5. CDR3 in amino acids: CASSPGQGVIYEQYF. For the CDR3, the DNA is TGTGCCAGCTCACCCGGACAGGGGGTGATCTACGAGCAGTACTTC.

The CDR3 bases are TGTGCCAGCAGTTGGGGTAAGAATTCACCCCTCCACTTT. Translated: CASSWGKNSPLHF. This chain links TRBV6-5 with TRBJ1-6; D uncertain. This CDR3 is built from 13 residues. Germline-derived CDR1 and CDR2 are MNHEY and SVGAGI. Trimming removed 4 bases at V and 7 bases at J, with 8 bases between.

In its sample, this clone was seen once. V and J are TRBV27 and TRBJ2-1; TRBD2 agrees at 9 bases. Germline V gives CDR1 MNHEY, CDR2 SMNVEV (reference sequence). This CDR3 has 15 residues. The V and J ends lost 2 bases and 6 bases, in that order; junction bases with no gene match: 5. CDR3 in amino acids: CASSLVRGGLNEQFF. As DNA, the CDR3 is TGTGCCAGCAGTTTAGTGCGGGGGGGCCTCAATGAGCAGTTCTTC.

In its sample, this clone was seen a few times. The gene calls are TRBV10-3 and TRBJ2-1, with D possibly being TRBD1 (7 bases). Germline CDR1 is ENHRY and CDR2 is SYGVKD. Trimming removed 10 bases from V and 9 bases from J, with 19 bases in between. CDR3 length: 13 amino acids. Here the CDR3 DNA reads TGTGCCACACAGGGGAGGATTGGGTTTGAGCAGTTCTTC. It encodes CATQGRIGFEQFF.

CDR3 in amino acids: CASSVSGGFTGELFF. CDR3 DNA sequence: TGTGCCAGCAGTGTTTCGGGGGGCTTCACCGGGGAGCTGTTTTTT. V is TRBV2 and J is TRBJ2-2; tentatively, D is TRBD2 (7 bases). The CDR3 totals 15 residues. Trimming took 4 bases from V and 4 from J, leaving 13 bases between them. In germline, CDR1 is SNHLY, CDR2 FYNNEI.

The chain is built from TRBV12-5 and TRBJ1-6, with unresolved D. Per the germline V gene, CDR1 is LGHNT and CDR2 is FRNRAP. This CDR3 contains 15 residues. Deletions cut 6 bases from V and 3 bases from J, with 12 bases between. As DNA, the CDR3 is TGTGCTAGTGGCGCTGAAATCCACTATAATTCACCCCTCCACTTT. Translation gives CASGAEIHYNSPLHF.

This sequence joins TRBV6-4 and TRBJ1-1, with no clear D. The CDR3 length is 13 residues. Looked up from germline, CDR1 is MRHNA and CDR2 is SNTAGT. The V end lost 6 bases, the J end lost 1 base, and 9 bases lay between the germline ends. The CDR3 is CASSREPNTEAFF. The DNA of the CDR3 is TGTGCCAGCAGCCGGGAACCGAACACTGAAGCTTTCTTT.

Details on this clone: One junction end does not reproduce the germline sequence, and a read error may be involved. This chain joins TRBV3-1 (or the pseudogene TRBV3-2) and TRBJ2-7; 8 bases agree with TRBD2. CDR3 length equals 17 residues. The V gene's germline CDR1 is LGHDT and CDR2 YNNKEL (reference sequence). As DNA, the CDR3 is TGTGCCAGCAGCCAAGCACGAGGCGGGGGGCCCCTACGAGCCTGCGAATTC. It translates to CASSQARGGGPLRACEF.

This sequence joins TRBV12-3 or TRBV12-4 and TRBJ2-3; 7 bases fit TRBD1. The CDR3 length is 12 residues. J was trimmed by 8 bases and V by 6 bases; bases with no gene match: 5. The CDR3 DNA reads as TGTGCCAGCAGGGAAAACAGGGGTACGCAGTATTTT. This translates into CASRENRGTQYF.

This rearrangement joins TRBV6-5 to TRBJ2-5; no reliable D call. CDR3 length equals 15 residues. Between the trimmed V and J ends, which lost 4 bases and 0 bases, there was a span of 12 bases. Germline V gene lookup returns CDR1 MNHEY and CDR2 SVGAGI. The CDR3 protein is CASSLDGLYQETQYF. DNA of the CDR3: TGTGCCAGCAGTTTGGACGGATTGTACCAAGAGACCCAGTACTTC.

V usage is TRBV6-5 and J usage is TRBJ1-2; 12 nucleotides line up with TRBD1. The CDR3 covers 13 residues. The V gene's germline CDR1 is MNHEY and CDR2 SVGAGI. Trimming removed 6 bases from V and 7 bases from J; junction bases left unmatched: 3. In nucleotides, the CDR3 is TGTGCCAGCAGGGGACAGGGGGCGCGTGGCTACACCTTC. Its protein product is CASRGQGARGYTF.

The chain uses TRBV7-9 and TRBJ2-7; 7 nucleotides match TRBD1. Germline loops: CDR1 SEHNR, CDR2 FQNEAQ (reference sequence). The CDR3 runs to 14 residues. After removal of 1 base from V and 3 bases from J, the junction contained 3 bases not matched to a gene. Written as DNA, the CDR3 is TGTGCCAGCAGCTTAGAGGGACAGTTCTACGAGCAGTACTTC. This translates into CASSLEGQFYEQYF.

This clone was picked up one time. The chain recombines TRBV29-1 with TRBJ2-7, with D possibly called TRBD1 or TRBD2 (7 bases each). Per the germline V gene, CDR1 is SQVTM and CDR2 is ANQGSEA. Trimming stripped 6 bases from V and 5 bases from J, with 17 bases between. This CDR3 is built from 13 residues. The CDR3 spells CSVQGGTVDEQYF. The DNA of the CDR3 is TGCAGCGTGCAGGGGGGGACGGTTGACGAGCAGTACTTC.

The chain has TRBV5-1 and TRBJ2-3; no clear D. The CDR3 extends over 14 amino acids. Germline assignment: CDR1 SGHRS and CDR2 YFSETQ. Trimming took 5 bases from V and 4 from J, leaving 14 bases between them. This chain's CDR3 is CASRSTSRADTQYF. For the CDR3, the DNA is TGCGCCAGCAGGTCGACCAGCCGGGCAGATACGCAGTATTTT. The full variable domain, its missing parts supplied by reference TRBV5-1 and TRBJ2-3, is KAGVTQTPRYLIKTRGQQVTLSCSPISGHRSVSWYQQTPGQGLQFLFEYFSETQRNKGNFPGRFSGRQFSNSRSEMNVSTLELGDSALYLCASRSTSRADTQYFGPGTRLTVL.

This clone was seen just once. CDR3 DNA: TGTGCCAGCAGCCAAGATCTACTTTACGAGCAGTACTTC. Amino acid sequence: CASSQDLLYEQYF. This chain uses TRBV4-2 with TRBJ2-7, with no clear D. The CDR3 is 13 amino acids. The V gene lost 0 bases and the J gene lost 4 bases, with 7 bases spanning the gap. Germline V gene sequence: CDR1 LGHNA, CDR2 YNFKEQ.

The chain employs TRBV12-3 or TRBV12-4 and TRBJ2-1; D gene ambiguous. This CDR3 is 12 amino acids long. V was clipped by 6 bases and J by 6 bases, with 9 bases between them. DNA for the CDR3: TGTGCCAGCAGCCCCCCGGGCAATGAGCAGTTCTTC. It specifies CASSPPGNEQFF.